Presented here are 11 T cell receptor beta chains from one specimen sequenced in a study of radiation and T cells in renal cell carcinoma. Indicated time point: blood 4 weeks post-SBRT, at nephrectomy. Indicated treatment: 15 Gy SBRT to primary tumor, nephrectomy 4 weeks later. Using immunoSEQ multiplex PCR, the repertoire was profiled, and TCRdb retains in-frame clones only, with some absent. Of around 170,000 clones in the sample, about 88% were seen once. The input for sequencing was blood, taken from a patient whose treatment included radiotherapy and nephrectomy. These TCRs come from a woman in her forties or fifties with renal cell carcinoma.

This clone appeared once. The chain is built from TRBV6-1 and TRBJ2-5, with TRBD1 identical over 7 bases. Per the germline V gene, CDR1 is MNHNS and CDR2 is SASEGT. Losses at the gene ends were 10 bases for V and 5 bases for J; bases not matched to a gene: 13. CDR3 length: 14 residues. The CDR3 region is CATGERGPPETQYF. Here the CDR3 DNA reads TGTGCCACCGGGGAGAGGGGGCCCCCGGAGACCCAGTACTTC.

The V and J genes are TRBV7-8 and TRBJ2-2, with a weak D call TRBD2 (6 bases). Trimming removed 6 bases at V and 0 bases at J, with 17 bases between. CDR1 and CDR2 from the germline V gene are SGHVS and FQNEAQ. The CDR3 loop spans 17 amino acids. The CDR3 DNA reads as TGTGCCAGCAGTACAACAACTAGCCCAGCGAACACCGGGGAGCTGTTTTTT. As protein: CASSTTTSPANTGELFF. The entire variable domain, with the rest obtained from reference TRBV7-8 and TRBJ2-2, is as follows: GAGVSQSPRYKVAKRGQDVALRCDPISGHVSLFWYQQALGQGPEFLTYFQNEAQLDKSGLPSDRFFAERPEGSVSTLKIQRTQQEDSAVYLCASSTTTSPANTGELFFGEGSRLTVL.

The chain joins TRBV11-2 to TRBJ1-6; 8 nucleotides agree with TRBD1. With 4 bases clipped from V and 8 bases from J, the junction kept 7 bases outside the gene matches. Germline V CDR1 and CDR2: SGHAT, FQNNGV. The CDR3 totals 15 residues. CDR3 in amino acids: CASSSTDREDSPLHF. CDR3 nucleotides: TGTGCCAGCAGCTCCACGGACAGGGAGGATTCACCCCTCCACTTT.

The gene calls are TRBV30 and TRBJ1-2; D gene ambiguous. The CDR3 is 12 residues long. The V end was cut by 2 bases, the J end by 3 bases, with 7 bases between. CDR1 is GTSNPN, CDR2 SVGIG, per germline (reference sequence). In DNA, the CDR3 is TGTGCCTGGAGTCTGGCTGACTATGGCTACACCTTC. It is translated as CAWSLADYGYTF. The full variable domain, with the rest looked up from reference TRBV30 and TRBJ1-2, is SQTIHQWPATLVQPVGSPLSLECTVEGTSNPNLYWYRQAAGRGLQLLFYSVGIGQISSEVPQNLSASRPQDRQFILSSKKLLLSDSGFYLCAWSLADYGYTFGSGTRLTVV.

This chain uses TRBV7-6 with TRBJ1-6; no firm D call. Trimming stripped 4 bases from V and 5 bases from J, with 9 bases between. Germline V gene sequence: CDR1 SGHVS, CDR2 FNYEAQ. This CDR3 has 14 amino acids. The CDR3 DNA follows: TGTGCCAGCAGCTCTGACATGGATAATTCACCCCTCCACTTT. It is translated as CASSSDMDNSPLHF.

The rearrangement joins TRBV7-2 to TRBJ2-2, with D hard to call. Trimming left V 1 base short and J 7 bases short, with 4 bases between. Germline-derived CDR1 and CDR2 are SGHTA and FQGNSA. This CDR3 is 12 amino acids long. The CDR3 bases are TGTGCCAGCAGCTTAGAAGTCGGGGAGCTGTTTTTT. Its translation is CASSLEVGELFF.

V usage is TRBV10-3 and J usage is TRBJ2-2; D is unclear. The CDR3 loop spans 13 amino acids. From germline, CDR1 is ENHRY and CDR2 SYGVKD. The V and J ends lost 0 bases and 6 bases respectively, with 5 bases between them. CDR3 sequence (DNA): TGTGCCATCAGTGAGTCAGGTCCCGGGGAGCTGTTTTTT. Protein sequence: CAISESGPGELFF.

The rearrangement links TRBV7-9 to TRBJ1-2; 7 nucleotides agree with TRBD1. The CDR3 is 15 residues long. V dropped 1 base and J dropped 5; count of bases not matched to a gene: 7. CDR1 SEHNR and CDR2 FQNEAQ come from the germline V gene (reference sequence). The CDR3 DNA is TGTGCCAGCAGCTTAGGTACAGGGGATCGGTATGGCTACACCTTC. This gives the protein CASSLGTGDRYGYTF.

The DNA for the CDR3 is TGTGCCAGCTCACAGGACAGCGGTTCTGAAGCTTTCTTT. It translates to CASSQDSGSEAFF. The V call is TRBV18, the J call TRBJ1-1, with D maybe TRBD1 (6 bases). Germline V gives CDR1 KGHSH, CDR2 LQKENI. There are 13 residues in the CDR3. V lost 4 bases to trimming and J lost 6 bases, with 12 bases between them.

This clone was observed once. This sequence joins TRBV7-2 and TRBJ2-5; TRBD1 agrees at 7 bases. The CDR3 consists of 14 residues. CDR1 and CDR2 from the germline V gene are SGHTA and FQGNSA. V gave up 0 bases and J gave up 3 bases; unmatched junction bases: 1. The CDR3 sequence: CASSLAGQKETQYF. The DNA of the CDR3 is TGTGCCAGCAGCTTAGCGGGACAGAAAGAGACCCAGTACTTC.

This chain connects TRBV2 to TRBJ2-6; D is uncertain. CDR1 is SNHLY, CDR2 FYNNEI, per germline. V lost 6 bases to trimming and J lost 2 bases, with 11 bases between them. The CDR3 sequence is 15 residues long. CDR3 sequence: CASRGNRAGANVLTF. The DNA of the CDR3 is TGTGCCAGCAGGGGCAACAGAGCTGGGGCCAACGTCCTGACTTTC.